What follows are 21 T cell receptor beta chains derived from one specimen sequenced in a study of blood T cell repertoires in COVID-19. The repertoire was sequenced with immunoSEQ multiplex PCR; TCRdb's copy has only in-frame clones and lacks some. The sample has hundreds of thousands of clones; approximately 83% are singletons. Sequencing used PBMCs or T cells enriched from blood (not recorded which). Receptors originate from a woman in her forties or fifties who had been exposed to COVID-19.

The chain combines TRBV10-3 with TRBJ2-3, with D hard to call. CDR3 length equals 15 residues. The germline V and J ends were trimmed by 2 bases and 0 bases, with 9 bases remaining between them. Germline V lookup: CDR1 ENHRY, CDR2 SYGVKD. CDR3 sequence (DNA): TGTGCCATCAGTGAGAGAGGCAGTAGCACAGATACGCAGTATTTT. This sequence encodes CAISERGSSTDTQYF.

This chain links TRBV24-1 with TRBJ1-5; 8 nucleotides align to TRBD1. The J segment lost 2 bases and the V segment lost 9 bases, leaving 2 bases of the junction unmatched. The CDR3 is made up of 13 amino acids. CDR1 is KGHDR, CDR2 SFDVKD, per germline. The CDR3 spells CATQGAGNQPQHF. The CDR3 nucleotides read TGTGCCACCCAGGGGGCAGGCAATCAGCCCCAGCATTTT.

J is TRBJ2-7 and V is TRBV18, with no clear D. Between the trimmed V and J ends, which lost 3 bases and 2 bases, there was a span of 5 bases. There are 12 residues in the CDR3. CDR1 and CDR2 from the germline V gene are KGHSH and LQKENI. CDR3 DNA sequence: TGTGCCAGCTCACCTTCGGCCTACGAGCAGTACTTC. This gives the protein CASSPSAYEQYF.

This chain links TRBV19 with TRBJ1-1; D is possibly TRBD1 (6 bases). The V gene lost 6 bases and the J gene lost 8 bases, with 13 bases spanning the gap. CDR1 and CDR2 (germline): LNHDA, SQIVND (reference sequence). This CDR3 spans 12 amino acids. In DNA, the CDR3 is TGTGCCAGTAGAGGGATCGGACAGGAAGCTTTCTTT. This encodes CASRGIGQEAFF.

The CDR3 loop reads CASSLLSDVGELFF. The CDR3 nucleotides are TGTGCCAGCAGCTTACTATCCGATGTCGGGGAGCTGTTTTTT. The chain employs TRBV7-2 and TRBJ2-2; D not certain. This CDR3 is 14 amino acids long. V lost 2 bases to trimming and J lost 7 bases, with 11 bases between them. Germline CDR1 and CDR2: SGHTA and FQGNSA.

J is TRBJ1-6 and V is TRBV30, with TRBD1 matching 9 bases. The germline gives CDR1 GTSNPN, CDR2 SVGIG (reference sequence). This CDR3 region has 16 residues. The J segment lost 7 bases and the V segment lost 3 bases, leaving 10 bases of the junction unmatched. The CDR3 bases are TGTGCCTGGAGACGACCCGGGACAGGGCAGAATTCACCCCTCCACTTT. Translated, it gives CAWRRPGTGQNSPLHF.

This sequence joins TRBV12-3 or TRBV12-4 and TRBJ2-5; the D gene is possibly TRBD2 (5 bases). The CDR3 extends over 12 amino acids. V lost 6 bases and J lost 8, with 13 bases in between. CDR3 sequence: CASSHGEITQYF. The DNA for the CDR3 is TGTGCCAGCAGCCACGGGGAAATTACCCAGTACTTC.

CDR3 nucleotide sequence: TGCGCCAGCGGTCACAGACTAGCGGGGGGGACAGATACGCAGTATTTT. This sequence encodes CASGHRLAGGTDTQYF. The gene calls are TRBV5-1 and TRBJ2-3; 14 bases match TRBD2. The V segment lost 7 bases and the J segment 3 bases; nucleotides outside the gene matches: 7. The CDR3 has 16 residues. Looked up from germline, CDR1 is SGHRS and CDR2 is YFSETQ.

The chain joins TRBV7-9 to TRBJ1-1; 8 nucleotides line up with TRBD1. Germline values: CDR1 SEHNR, CDR2 FQNEAQ (reference sequence). This CDR3 is 14 amino acids long. The V and J ends lost 3 bases and 1 base, in that order; junction bases with no gene match: 1. For the CDR3, the DNA is TGTGCCAGCAGCTTCGGGACAGGGAACACTGAAGCTTTCTTT. As protein: CASSFGTGNTEAFF.

The chain uses TRBV5-5 and TRBJ2-3; TRBD2 matches at 7 bases. This CDR3 has 15 amino acids. Germline V lookup: CDR1 SGHKS, CDR2 YYEKEE (reference sequence). The ends lost 2 bases at V and 3 bases at J; junction bases unmatched: 6. CDR3 sequence: CASSFRLAETDTQYF. In nucleotides, the CDR3 is TGTGCCAGCAGCTTCCGCCTAGCGGAGACAGATACGCAGTATTTT.

CDR3 DNA: TGTGCCAGTAGTCCCGGACACCTTAGCAATCAGCCCCAGCATTTT. It translates to CASSPGHLSNQPQHF. This chain joins TRBV19 and TRBJ1-5; D may be TRBD1 (5 bases). Germline V gene lookup returns CDR1 LNHDA and CDR2 SQIVND (reference sequence). The length of the CDR3 is 15 residues. V gave up 5 bases and J gave up 0 bases, with 11 bases separating them.

The chain employs TRBV2 and TRBJ2-3; D might be TRBD1 (5 bases). Trimming took 8 bases from V and 0 from J, leaving 21 bases between them. CDR3 length: 17 amino acids. Germline values: CDR1 SNHLY, CDR2 FYNNEI. The CDR3: CASVRAPLTSSTDTQYF. CDR3 coding DNA: TGTGCCAGCGTCAGGGCACCCTTAACTTCTAGCACAGATACGCAGTATTTT.

The chain has TRBV18 and TRBJ1-4; no clear D. V lost 0 bases, J lost 3 bases, and 2 bases lay in between. Germline CDR1 and CDR2: KGHSH and LQKENI. There are 13 residues in the CDR3. The CDR3 is CASSPPANEKLFF. The DNA of the CDR3 is TGTGCCAGCTCACCACCCGCTAATGAAAAACTGTTTTTT. The entire variable domain, with the rest obtained from reference TRBV18 and TRBJ1-4, is as follows: NAGVMQNPRHLVRRRGQEARLRCSPMKGHSHVYWYRQLPEEGLKFMVYLQKENIIDESGMPKERFSAEFPKEGPSILRIQQVVRGDSAAYFCASSPPANEKLFFGSGTQLSVL.

The rearrangement joins TRBV4-1 to TRBJ1-1, with no clear D. Deletions cut 4 bases from V and 11 bases from J, with 11 bases between. The CDR3 covers 11 residues. CDR1 and CDR2 (germline): MGHRA, YSYEKL. The CDR3 DNA follows: TGCGCCAGCAGCCGAGGCTCCCTCGCTTTCTTT. Its protein is CASSRGSLAFF.

This chain joins TRBV5-1 and TRBJ2-2; the match to TRBD1 covers 8 bases. Germline lookup yields CDR1 SGHRS and CDR2 YFSETQ. This CDR3 spans 16 amino acids. V shed 0 bases, J shed 7 bases, and the junction held 8 bases outside the gene matches. CDR3 DNA sequence: TGCGCCAGCAGCTTGGATGCGGACAGGGTTGGCGGGGAGCTGTTTTTT. Amino acid sequence: CASSLDADRVGGELFF.

The chain carries TRBV10-3 and TRBJ1-4; tentatively, D is TRBD1 (6 bases). There are 14 residues in the CDR3. V lost 3 bases and J 8 bases, leaving 13 bases between the germline ends. Germline lookup yields CDR1 ENHRY and CDR2 SYGVKD. This CDR3 reads CAISEEQGKEKLFF. DNA of the CDR3: TGTGCCATCAGTGAAGAACAGGGAAAGGAAAAACTGTTTTTT.

This clone has just one count. The genes are TRBV28 and TRBJ1-1; 8 bases fit TRBD1. Germline CDR1 and CDR2: MDHEN and SYDVKM. Trimming took 0 bases from V and 5 from J; bases not matched to a gene: 2. This CDR3 has 14 amino acids. As DNA, the CDR3 is TGTGCCAGCAGTTTATGGGACAGGGTAACTGAAGCTTTCTTT. This codes for CASSLWDRVTEAFF.

V usage is TRBV5-1 and J usage is TRBJ1-2; TRBD1 matches at 11 bases. Germline assignment: CDR1 SGHRS and CDR2 YFSETQ. V lost 8 bases to trimming and J lost 0 bases; unmatched junction nucleotides: 9. CDR3 length: 16 residues. The CDR3 DNA reads TGCGCCAGTCACGGACAGGGGGCAGTGACTAACTATGGCTACACCTTC. The encoded protein is CASHGQGAVTNYGYTF.

The chain combines TRBV5-1 with TRBJ2-2; 9 bases map to TRBD1. CDR1 is SGHRS, CDR2 YFSETQ, per germline. Trimming removed 3 bases from V and 5 bases from J; junction bases left unmatched: 17. This CDR3 has 19 residues. The DNA of the CDR3 is TGCGCCAGCAGCTCCAGGACTTCCACAGGGGGCGCAGGTACCGGGGAGCTGTTTTTT. Its translation is CASSSRTSTGGAGTGELFF. Using reference TRBV5-1 and TRBJ2-2 for the parts outside the CDR3, the full variable domain is KAGVTQTPRYLIKTRGQQVTLSCSPISGHRSVSWYQQTPGQGLQFLFEYFSETQRNKGNFPGRFSGRQFSNSRSEMNVSTLELGDSALYLCASSSRTSTGGAGTGELFFGEGSRLTVL.

J is TRBJ2-6 and V is TRBV15, with TRBD1 matching 7 bases. Germline V gene data show CDR1 as LNHNV and CDR2 as YYDKDF (reference sequence). J gave up 2 bases and V 8 bases, and 6 bases lay outside the gene matches. This CDR3 is built from 15 residues. The CDR3 DNA reads TGTGCCACCTGCGAAAGGGGGCCTGGGGCCAACGTCCTGACTTTC. It encodes CATCERGPGANVLTF.

The chain is built from TRBV6-5 and TRBJ2-7, with D unresolved. V was pared by 2 bases and J by 5 bases, with 10 bases between. The CDR3 consists of 13 residues. CDR1 MNHEY and CDR2 SVGAGI come from the germline V gene. The CDR3 DNA follows: TGTGCCAGCAGTTACGAGGCTTTTGACGAGCAGTACTTC. Its translation: CASSYEAFDEQYF.